The 25 T cell receptor beta chains below all came from one sample that was sequenced in a study of T-cell memory formation after mild COVID-19. TCRdb fed the 5' RACE reads into MiXCR, producing one record per CDR3 protein. This sample carries about 560,000 distinct CDR3 sequences, roughly 17% of them seen once, and the ten largest clones take around 8.1%. Source material: PBMCs or a T cell subset sorted from them (not recorded which). The receptor set was obtained from an adult woman who had mild COVID-19 (a few samples of this study predate the infection). Cell type and time point are not known.

The chain joins TRBV11-2 to TRBJ2-3; 8 nucleotides match TRBD2. J lost 5 bases, V lost 5 bases, and 9 bases had no gene match. Per germline, CDR1 SGHAT and CDR2 FQNNGV. This CDR3 comprises 15 residues. CDR3 coding DNA: TGTGCCAGCAGCATCACTAGCGGCGGAGTAGATACGCAGTATTTT. Translating gives CASSITSGGVDTQYF.

The chain is built from TRBV3-1 and TRBJ1-2; tentatively, D is TRBD1 (5 bases). Per germline, CDR1 LGHDT and CDR2 YNNKEL (reference sequence). Trimming stripped 0 bases from V and 8 bases from J, with 7 bases between. The CDR3 contains 12 residues. Here the CDR3 DNA reads TGTGCCAGCAGCCAAGACACAGGCGGCTACACCTTC. The encoded protein is CASSQDTGGYTF.

This clonotype was detected only a few times. CDR3 loop: CASSQDYDSSYEQYF. The CDR3 DNA is TGTGCCAGCAGCCAAGACTACGACAGCTCCTACGAGCAGTACTTC. This chain uses TRBV4-2 with TRBJ2-7, with D maybe TRBD1 (5 bases). Looked up from germline, CDR1 is LGHNA and CDR2 is YNFKEQ. With 0 bases removed from V and 0 bases from J, the gap between germline ends came to 9 bases. The CDR3 is 15 residues long.

This clonotype was counted only a few times. This chain joins TRBV5-6 and TRBJ1-5; D gene ambiguous. Germline V gives CDR1 SGHDT, CDR2 YYEEEE. The ends were cut back, 2 bases at V and 5 bases at J, with 11 bases in the middle. The CDR3 sequence is 14 residues long. DNA of the CDR3: TGTGCCAGCAGCTTCGGACCAGAGGATCAGCCCCAGCATTTT. Residues: CASSFGPEDQPQHF.

This clonotype has more than one count but fewer than ten. The chain links TRBV6-5 to TRBJ1-2; 8 bases line up with TRBD1. The V gene's germline CDR1 is MNHEY and CDR2 SVGAGI. The CDR3 contains 14 residues. V shed 6 bases and J 3 bases; nucleotides not matched to a gene: 6. CDR3 sequence (DNA): TGTGCCAGCAGACCAGGGGGCAAGGACTATGGCTACACCTTC. It is translated as CASRPGGKDYGYTF.

This clonotype was detected only a few times. The chain recombines TRBV7-3 with TRBJ1-1; D call uncertain. There are 13 residues in the CDR3. Germline CDR1 is SGHTA and CDR2 is FQGTGA. The V and J ends lost 6 bases and 0 bases respectively, with 8 bases between them. The CDR3 region is CASSVWVNTEAFF. The DNA of the CDR3 is TGTGCCAGCAGTGTTTGGGTGAACACTGAAGCTTTCTTT.

This clonotype was seen ten or more times. The rearrangement joins TRBV27 to TRBJ2-1; no firm D call. CDR3 length: 14 amino acids. Per germline, CDR1 MNHEY and CDR2 SMNVEV (reference sequence). The V end was cut by 3 bases, the J end by 6 bases, with 12 bases between. CDR3 residues: CASSFLGSINEQFF. DNA of the CDR3: TGTGCCAGCAGTTTTCTGGGCAGTATCAATGAGCAGTTCTTC.

CDR3 in amino acids: CATSDSPLKDHNEQFF. For the CDR3, the DNA is TGTGCCACCAGTGATTCACCTCTCAAGGACCACAATGAGCAGTTCTTC. The rearrangement joins TRBV24-1 to TRBJ2-1; D gene uncertain. The V end lost 2 bases, the J end lost 5 bases, and 15 bases lay between the germline ends. This CDR3 is 16 amino acids long. CDR1 KGHDR and CDR2 SFDVKD come from the germline V gene.

This clonotype appeared a single time. The chain couples TRBV6-6 to TRBJ1-5; TRBD1 matches at 10 bases. Germline V gene lookup returns CDR1 MNHNY and CDR2 SVGAGI (reference sequence). The CDR3 spans 14 residues. V dropped 8 bases and J dropped 4; count of bases not matched to a gene: 5. In DNA form, the CDR3 reads TGTGCCAGCCAAGGGACAGGGGTTAATCAGCCCCAGCATTTT. Translated, it gives CASQGTGVNQPQHF.

The sample holds a few counts of this clonotype. The genes are TRBV29-1 and TRBJ1-5, with 11 bases identical to TRBD1. Germline CDR1 SQVTM, CDR2 ANQGSEA. V gave up 6 bases and J gave up 3 bases; unmatched junction bases: 4. The CDR3 covers 14 residues. CDR3 in amino acids: CSVEDRGPNQPQHF. DNA for the CDR3: TGCAGCGTCGAGGACAGGGGGCCCAATCAGCCCCAGCATTTT.

The chain recombines TRBV4-3 with TRBJ2-1; D possibly corresponds to TRBD2 (6 bases). Germline V CDR1 and CDR2: LGHNA, YSLEER. V was cut by 0 bases and J by 0 bases, with 15 bases left in between. This CDR3 comprises 18 residues. CDR3: CASSQDGIAVSSYNEQFF. The DNA of the CDR3 is TGCGCCAGCAGCCAAGACGGTATAGCGGTTAGCTCCTACAATGAGCAGTTCTTC.

This clonotype has only a few counts. The J gene is TRBJ2-5, the V gene TRBV9; D is tentatively TRBD1 or TRBD2 (5 bases each). The CDR3 runs to 12 residues. The germline V gene has CDR1 SGDLS and CDR2 YYNGEE. With 3 bases removed from V and 4 bases from J, the gap between germline ends came to 7 bases. The CDR3, as DNA: TGTGCCAGCAGCGGGGACCGAGAGACCCAGTACTTC. As protein: CASSGDRETQYF.

This clonotype was detected only a few times. The gene calls are TRBV5-1 and TRBJ1-2, with D possibly matching TRBD1 (5 bases). From germline, CDR1 is SGHRS and CDR2 YFSETQ. V was cut by 0 bases and J by 8 bases, with 17 bases left in between. This CDR3 is 15 amino acids long. The CDR3: CASSLVQGGLRGYTF. The CDR3 nucleotides read TGCGCCAGCAGCTTGGTTCAGGGTGGCCTTAGGGGCTACACCTTC.

The chain combines TRBV29-1 with TRBJ1-1; possibly TRBD1 for D (5 bases). The ends were cut back, 7 bases at V and 2 bases at J, with 14 bases in the middle. In germline, CDR1 is SQVTM, CDR2 ANQGSEA. The CDR3 consists of 13 residues. The chain's CDR3 is CSGARDGNTEAFF. The CDR3 region has the DNA TGCAGCGGTGCCCGGGACGGCAACACTGAAGCTTTCTTT. Supplemented by reference TRBV29-1 and TRBJ1-1, the full variable domain reads SAVISQKPSRDICQRGTSLTIQCQVDSQVTMMFWYRQQPGQSLTLIATANQGSEATYESGFVIDKFPISRPNLTFSTLTVSNMSPEDSSIYLCSGARDGNTEAFFGQGTRLTVV.

This clonotype was detected many times. This rearrangement joins TRBV20-1 to TRBJ2-5; no clear D. V gave up 0 bases and J gave up 5 bases, with 10 bases separating them. The CDR3 loop spans 13 amino acids. CDR1 is DFQATT, CDR2 SNEGSKA, per germline (reference sequence). CDR3 in DNA: TGCAGTGCTAGAGACCCAGGTTGGGAGACCCAGTACTTC. Protein product: CSARDPGWETQYF.

This clonotype was counted only a few times. The chain links TRBV28 to TRBJ2-7; TRBD1 matches at 10 bases. The CDR3 contains 15 residues. Looked up from germline, CDR1 is MDHEN and CDR2 is SYDVKM. V lost 0 bases and J lost 2; bases outside the gene matches: 1. CDR3 amino acids: CASSLWDRGTYEQYF. CDR3 sequence (DNA): TGTGCCAGCAGTTTATGGGACAGGGGGACCTACGAGCAGTACTTC.

This chain links TRBV7-6 with TRBJ1-4; D remains ambiguous. The germline CDR1 and CDR2 sequences are SGHVS and FNYEAQ. This CDR3 spans 14 amino acids. Trimming shortened V by 5 bases and J by 5 bases, and 12 bases separated the two germline ends. The CDR3: CASSPSPGNEKLFF. The CDR3 DNA follows: TGTGCCAGCAGCCCTAGCCCGGGGAATGAAAAACTGTTTTTT.

This clonotype was counted between two and nine times. V is TRBV9 and J is TRBJ2-1; D possibly corresponds to TRBD1 (6 bases). This CDR3 is 16 amino acids long. Germline V gene lookup returns CDR1 SGDLS and CDR2 YYNGEE. The V end was cut by 6 bases, the J end by 1 base, with 17 bases between. The CDR3 DNA reads TGTGCCAGCACCGACCCAACAGGGCCTTCCTACAATGAGCAGTTCTTC. Protein product: CASTDPTGPSYNEQFF.

This clonotype was counted between two and nine times. This sequence joins TRBV12-3 or TRBV12-4 and TRBJ2-5; D might be TRBD2 (5 bases). V lost 7 bases and J 5 bases, leaving 17 bases between the germline ends. This CDR3 spans 14 amino acids. The CDR3 is CASKFTGTAETQYF. CDR3 in DNA: TGTGCCAGCAAGTTTACGGGAACAGCGGAGACCCAGTACTTC.

The CDR3 protein is CASSYDPGLAALDTQYF. CDR3 in DNA: TGTGCCAGCAGTTACGACCCGGGACTAGCGGCCTTAGATACGCAGTATTTT. The J gene is TRBJ2-3, the V gene TRBV6-6; 11 bases fit TRBD2. CDR3 length: 17 amino acids. V shed 2 bases, J shed 5 bases, and the junction held 9 bases outside the gene matches. Germline values: CDR1 MNHNY, CDR2 SVGAGI (reference sequence).

This clonotype turned up a few times. The chain carries TRBV5-1 and TRBJ2-5; a possible D gene is TRBD2 (5 bases). This CDR3 has 15 amino acids. V gave up 3 bases and J gave up 4 bases, with 16 bases separating them. In germline, CDR1 is SGHRS, CDR2 YFSETQ. DNA of the CDR3: TGCGCCAGCAGCTCTGGGGAAGGAGGTTCAGAGACCCAGTACTTC. Residues: CASSSGEGGSETQYF.

This clonotype was seen a few times. The J gene is TRBJ2-3, the V gene TRBV7-9, with 7 bases fitting TRBD1. V gave up 3 bases and J gave up 4 bases; unmatched junction bases: 7. In germline, CDR1 is SEHNR, CDR2 FQNEAQ (reference sequence). CDR3 size: 15 residues. The DNA for the CDR3 is TGTGCCAGCAGCTTCCAACAGGGGTGGGCAGATACGCAGTATTTT. Its translation: CASSFQQGWADTQYF.

The chain couples TRBV5-1 to TRBJ2-6; 9 nucleotides match TRBD1. Germline V gene lookup returns CDR1 SGHRS and CDR2 YFSETQ. V trimming: 3 bases; J trimming: 1 base; junction bases outside the gene matches: 5. The CDR3 is made up of 17 amino acids. CDR3 loop: CASSSTGTGSGANVLTF. The CDR3 coding sequence is TGCGCCAGCAGCTCCACCGGGACAGGGTCTGGGGCCAACGTCCTGACTTTC.

This clonotype has more than one count but fewer than ten. The CDR3: CASSLWGQGALNEQFF. The CDR3 DNA follows: TGTGCCAGCAGCTTATGGGGACAGGGGGCATTGAATGAGCAGTTCTTC. The chain joins TRBV7-2 to TRBJ2-1, with TRBD1 matching 12 bases. The germline V gene encodes CDR1 SGHTA and CDR2 FQGNSA. Trimming took 2 bases from V and 7 from J; bases not matched to a gene: 6. The CDR3 contains 16 residues.

This chain uses TRBV6-5 with TRBJ2-3, with a tentative D call TRBD2 (6 bases). V was clipped by 2 bases and J by 1 base, with 10 bases between them. The CDR3 length is 15 residues. The germline CDR1 and CDR2 sequences are MNHEY and SVGAGI. CDR3 region: CASSYRRGGTDTQYF. For the CDR3, the DNA is TGTGCCAGCAGTTACAGACGCGGGGGCACAGATACGCAGTATTTT.